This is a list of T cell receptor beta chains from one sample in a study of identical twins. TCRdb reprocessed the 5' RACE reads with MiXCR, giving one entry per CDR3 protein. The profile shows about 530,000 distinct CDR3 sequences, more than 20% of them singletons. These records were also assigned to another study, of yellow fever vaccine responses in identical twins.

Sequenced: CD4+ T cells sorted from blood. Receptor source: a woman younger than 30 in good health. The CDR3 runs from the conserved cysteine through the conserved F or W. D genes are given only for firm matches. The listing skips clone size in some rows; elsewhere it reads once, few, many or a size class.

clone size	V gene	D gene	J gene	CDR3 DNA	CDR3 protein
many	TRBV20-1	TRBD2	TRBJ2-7	TGCAGTGCTAGAATAGCGGGATCGTACGAGCAGTACTTC	CSARIAGSYEQYF
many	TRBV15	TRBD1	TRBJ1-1	TGTGCCACCAGCAACAGAAAGACAGGGCCAAACACTGAAGCTTTCTTT	CATSNRKTGPNTEAFF
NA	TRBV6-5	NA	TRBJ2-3	TGTGCCAGCAGTTACGCCGGCACAGATACGCAGTATTTT	CASSYAGTDTQYF
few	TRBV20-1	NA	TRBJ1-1	TGCAGTGCTAGTCGGTACACTGAAGCTTTCTTT	CSASRYTEAFF
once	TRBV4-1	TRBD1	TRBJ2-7	TGCGCCAGCAGCCCCGACAGGGGCCGCCGGTACGAGCAGTACTTC	CASSPDRGRRYEQYF
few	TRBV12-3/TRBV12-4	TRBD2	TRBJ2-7	TGTGCCAGCAGAGAGCGGGGGAGCTCCTACGAGCAGTACTTC	CASRERGSSYEQYF
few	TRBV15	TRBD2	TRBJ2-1	TGTGCCACCAGCAGAGGACTAGCGGGGAGGGGTGAGCAGTTCTTC	CATSRGLAGRGEQFF
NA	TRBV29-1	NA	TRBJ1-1	TGCAGCGTTGAAGTGTGGCAGATGAACACTGAAGCTTTCTTT	CSVEVWQMNTEAFF
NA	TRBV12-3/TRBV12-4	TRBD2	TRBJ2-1	TGTGCCAGCAGTTTAGGCGGGAGGGGGGAGCAGTTCTTC	CASSLGGRGEQFF
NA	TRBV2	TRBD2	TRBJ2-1	TGTGCCAGCAGGCGGGAGGGTGTGTACAATGAGCAGTTCTTC	CASRREGVYNEQFF